This TCR beta chain was sequenced for a study of CD8+ T cells in alopecia areata. Study information: Among treated patients, oral tofacitinib was administered at 5 to 10 mg twice daily. Whole-study results and caveats: Administration of tofacitinib significantly diminished scalp clonality and expanded CD8+ clones within the top 100.

Comment on this clone: Its antigen is still unknown.

Following extraction, RNA underwent reverse transcription to cDNA, which served as the sequencing template. Method: immunoSEQ multiplex PCR; TCRdb's copy keeps in-frame clones and lacks some. The table records under 200,000 clones, around 60% of them present only once. This sample's treatment: oral pan-JAK inhibitor, 5-10 mg twice daily. Sequencing was performed on CD4+ T cells sorted from blood, taken at week 24, from a patient treated with tofacitinib. The sequence was obtained from a human donor with alopecia areata.

The CDR3 protein is CSGRSGDEQYF. CDR3 in DNA: TGCAGCGGTCGTTCCGGCGACGAGCAGTACTTC. The chain carries TRBV29-1 and TRBJ2-7, with D unclear. CDR3 length: 11 amino acids. Per germline, CDR1 SQVTM and CDR2 ANQGSEA. V was pared by 7 bases and J by 5 bases, with 12 bases between.